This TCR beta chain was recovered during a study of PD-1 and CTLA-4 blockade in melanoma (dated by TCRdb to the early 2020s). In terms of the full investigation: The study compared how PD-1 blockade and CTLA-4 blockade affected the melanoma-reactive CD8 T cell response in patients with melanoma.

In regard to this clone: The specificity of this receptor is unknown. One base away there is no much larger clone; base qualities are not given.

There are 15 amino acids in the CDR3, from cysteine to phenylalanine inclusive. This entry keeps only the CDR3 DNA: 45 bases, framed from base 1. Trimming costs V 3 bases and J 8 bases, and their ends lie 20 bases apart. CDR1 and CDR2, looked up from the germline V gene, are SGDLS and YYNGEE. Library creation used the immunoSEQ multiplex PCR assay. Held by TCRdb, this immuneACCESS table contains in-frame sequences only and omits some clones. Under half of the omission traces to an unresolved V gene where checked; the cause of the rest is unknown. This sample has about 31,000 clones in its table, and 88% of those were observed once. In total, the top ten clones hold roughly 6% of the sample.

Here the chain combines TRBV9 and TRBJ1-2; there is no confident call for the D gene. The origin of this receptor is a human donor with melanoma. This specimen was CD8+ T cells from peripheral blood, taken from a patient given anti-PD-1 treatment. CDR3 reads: CASSAPDVRESGYTF. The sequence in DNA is TGTGCCAGCAGCGCCCCGGATGTACGGGAGAGCGGCTACACCTTC.